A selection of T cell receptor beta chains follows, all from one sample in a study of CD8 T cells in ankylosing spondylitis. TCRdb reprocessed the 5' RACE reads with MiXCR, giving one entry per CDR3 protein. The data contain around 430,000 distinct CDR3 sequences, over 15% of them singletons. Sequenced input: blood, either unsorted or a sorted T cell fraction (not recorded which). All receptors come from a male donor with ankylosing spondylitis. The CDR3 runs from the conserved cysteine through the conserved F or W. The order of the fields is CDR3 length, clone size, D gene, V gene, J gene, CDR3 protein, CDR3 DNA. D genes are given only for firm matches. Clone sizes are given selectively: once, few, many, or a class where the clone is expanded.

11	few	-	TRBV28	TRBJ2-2	CASSQRSELFF	TGTGCCAGCAGCCAAAGATCGGAGCTGTTTTTT
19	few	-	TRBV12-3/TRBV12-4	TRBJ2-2	CASSRKSYPGTAGTGELFF	TGTGCCAGCAGTCGGAAATCATACCCCGGGACTGCGGGTACCGGGGAGCTGTTTTTT
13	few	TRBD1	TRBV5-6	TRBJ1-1	CASIRTGGTEAFF	TGTGCCAGCATCCGGACAGGGGGCACTGAAGCTTTCTTT
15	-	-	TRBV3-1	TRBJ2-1	CASRQSGGRGNEQFF	TGTGCCAGCAGACAATCGGGGGGCAGGGGCAATGAGCAGTTCTTC
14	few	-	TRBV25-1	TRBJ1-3	CASETTVSGNTIYF	TGTGCCAGCGAGACGACAGTCTCGGGAAACACCATATATTTT
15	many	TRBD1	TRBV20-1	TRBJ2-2	CSATRQGSNTGELFF	TGCAGTGCTACAAGACAGGGGTCGAACACCGGGGAGCTGTTTTTT
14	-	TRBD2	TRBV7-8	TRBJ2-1	CASSSLAENNEQFF	TGTGCCAGCAGTTCCCTAGCGGAGAACAATGAGCAGTTCTTC
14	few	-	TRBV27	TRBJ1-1	CASSLWAAGTEAFF	TGTGCCAGCAGTTTATGGGCAGCGGGGACTGAAGCTTTCTTT
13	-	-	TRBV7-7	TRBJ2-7	CASSLVTQGEQYF	TGTGCCAGCAGCTTAGTTACCCAAGGGGAGCAGTACTTC
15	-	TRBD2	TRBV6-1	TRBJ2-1	CASKGGTSGYNEQFF	TGTGCCAGCAAAGGTGGGACTAGCGGCTACAATGAGCAGTTCTTC
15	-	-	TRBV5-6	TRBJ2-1	CASSSWGLGYNEQFF	TGTGCCAGCAGCAGTTGGGGCCTGGGTTACAATGAGCAGTTCTTC
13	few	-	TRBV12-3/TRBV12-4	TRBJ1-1	CASSTNKNTEAFF	TGTGCCAGCAGTACAAACAAGAACACTGAAGCTTTCTTT
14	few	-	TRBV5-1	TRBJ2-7	CASSPGGVGYEQYF	TGCGCCAGCAGCCCCGGAGGGGTGGGCTACGAGCAGTACTTC
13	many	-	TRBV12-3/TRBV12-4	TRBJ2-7	CASSFRSSYEQYF	TGTGCCAGCAGTTTCAGATCTTCCTACGAGCAGTACTTC
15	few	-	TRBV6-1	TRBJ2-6	CASTRGSTGANVLTF	TGTGCCAGCACAAGGGGGAGTACTGGGGCCAACGTCCTGACTTTC
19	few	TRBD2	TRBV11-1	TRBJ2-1	CASSSTRAGGAPTYNEQFF	TGTGCCAGCAGCTCAACTCGAGCGGGGGGGGCCCCTACCTACAATGAGCAGTTCTTC
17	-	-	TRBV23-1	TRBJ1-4	CASSQWHTSQLMRNCFF	-
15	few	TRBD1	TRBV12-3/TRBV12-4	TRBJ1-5	CASSLRGQGNQPQHF	TGTGCCAGCAGTTTACGGGGACAGGGGAATCAGCCCCAGCATTTT
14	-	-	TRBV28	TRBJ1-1	CASSLPTADTEAFF	TGTGCCAGCAGTTTACCAACGGCGGACACTGAAGCTTTCTTT
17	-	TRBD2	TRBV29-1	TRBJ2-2	CSVARGLAILDTGELFF	TGCAGCGTTGCCCGAGGACTAGCAATTCTCGACACCGGGGAGCTGTTTTTT
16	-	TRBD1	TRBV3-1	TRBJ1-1	CASSQPAGQGANEAFF	TGTGCCAGCAGCCAACCCGCGGGACAGGGGGCTAATGAAGCTTTCTTT
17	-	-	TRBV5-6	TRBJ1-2	CASSSVGTYVANYGYTF	TGTGCCAGCAGCTCCGTGGGGACCTACGTGGCTAACTATGGCTACACCTTC